The 25 T cell receptor beta chains below were found in one sample sequenced in a study of cytomegalovirus exposure and HLA in healthy donors. PCR amplification relied on 60 Vbeta primers (plus 13 Jbeta primers). The repertoire was sequenced with immunoSEQ multiplex PCR; TCRdb's copy has only in-frame clones and lacks some. Here the sample spans around 240,000 clones, around 80% being singletons. The specimen sequenced was PBMCs. The receptors were sampled from a woman aged 40 to 50 in good health and CMV-seropositive.

This sequence joins TRBV5-4 and TRBJ2-5, with 11 bases that match TRBD1. Germline trimming cut 3 bases from V and 4 bases from J; bases unmatched to any gene: 5. Germline V lookup: CDR1 SGHNT, CDR2 YYREEE (reference sequence). This CDR3 has 15 residues. This chain's CDR3 is CASSSGQGAGETQYF. CDR3 nucleotides: TGTGCCAGCAGCTCCGGACAGGGGGCAGGAGAGACCCAGTACTTC.

The chain couples TRBV7-6 to TRBJ1-6; 8 bases are shared with TRBD1. The V segment lost 5 bases and the J segment 3 bases; nucleotides outside the gene matches: 9. Germline lookup yields CDR1 SGHVS and CDR2 FNYEAQ. The CDR3 extends over 17 amino acids. The CDR3 loop reads CASSPQPGQDYNSPLHF. Written as DNA, the CDR3 is TGTGCCAGCAGCCCTCAACCGGGACAGGACTATAATTCACCCCTCCACTTT.

The chain couples TRBV5-1 to TRBJ2-2; D remains unclear. Germline-derived CDR1 and CDR2 are SGHRS and YFSETQ. The CDR3 covers 16 residues. Trimming pared 6 bases from V and 7 bases from J, leaving 22 bases between. CDR3 in DNA: TGCGCCAGCAAGCCCTCGGCACCCCTTGAGGTCGGGGAGCTGTTTTTT. Protein sequence: CASKPSAPLEVGELFF.

The V gene is TRBV4-3, the J gene TRBJ1-2; TRBD1 matches at 7 bases. Trimming removed 3 bases from V and 6 bases from J; junction bases left unmatched: 7. Germline V gives CDR1 LGHNA, CDR2 YSLEER. CDR3 length: 14 amino acids. The CDR3 sequence: CASSQGDSSNGYTF. DNA for the CDR3: TGCGCCAGCAGCCAGGGGGACAGCAGTAATGGCTACACCTTC.

The gene calls are TRBV4-1 and TRBJ2-6, with 8 bases aligning to TRBD1. The CDR3 is 19 amino acids. Germline lookup yields CDR1 MGHRA and CDR2 YSYEKL. Trimming cost V 5 bases and J 5 bases; bases outside gene matches: 17. The CDR3 region is CASSGVRGQGSSRANVLTF. DNA of the CDR3: TGCGCCAGCAGCGGGGTTAGAGGACAGGGCTCCTCCCGGGCCAACGTCCTGACTTTC.

V gene TRBV6-4 combines with J gene TRBJ2-3; 8 bases are a match to TRBD1. With 5 bases clipped from V and 0 bases from J, the junction kept 7 bases outside the gene matches. From germline, CDR1 is MRHNA and CDR2 SNTAGT. This CDR3 has 16 amino acids. Here the CDR3 DNA reads TGTGCCAGCAGTCCCGGGACAGGAGTTAGCACAGATACGCAGTATTTT. It specifies CASSPGTGVSTDTQYF.

V usage is TRBV30 and J usage is TRBJ2-7; D is undetermined. The CDR3 totals 13 residues. V lost 1 base, J lost 3 bases, and 10 bases lay in between. Looked up from germline, CDR1 is GTSNPN and CDR2 is SVGIG (reference sequence). In nucleotides, the CDR3 is TGTGCCTGGAGTGCCCGCGGAGTCTACGAGCAGTACTTC. This sequence encodes CAWSARGVYEQYF.

The chain couples TRBV7-2 to TRBJ2-1; TRBD2 matches 11 bases. CDR3 length: 15 amino acids. Germline V lookup: CDR1 SGHTA, CDR2 FQGNSA. V dropped 3 bases and J dropped 11; count of bases not matched to a gene: 9. The DNA for the CDR3 is TGTGCCAGCAGCTTGGGGGCTAGCGGGGGGTCCAAGCAGTTCTTC. This translates into CASSLGASGGSKQFF.

The rearrangement joins TRBV5-1 to TRBJ1-1, with D perhaps matching TRBD1 (5 bases). This CDR3 region has 15 residues. V lost 4 bases and J 2 bases, leaving 15 bases between the germline ends. The germline gives CDR1 SGHRS, CDR2 YFSETQ. The DNA of the CDR3 is TGCGCCAGCAGCCCCTCCGGCGGGGCCAACACTGAAGCTTTCTTT. Translated: CASSPSGGANTEAFF. Full variable domain (remainder filled in from reference TRBV5-1 and TRBJ1-1): KAGVTQTPRYLIKTRGQQVTLSCSPISGHRSVSWYQQTPGQGLQFLFEYFSETQRNKGNFPGRFSGRQFSNSRSEMNVSTLELGDSALYLCASSPSGGANTEAFFGQGTRLTVV.

The chain combines TRBV11-2 with TRBJ2-3; D is perhaps TRBD2 (6 bases). Germline-derived CDR1 and CDR2 are SGHAT and FQNNGV. The CDR3 is 15 amino acids. V shed 3 bases and J shed 3 bases, with 13 bases lying between them. DNA of the CDR3: TGTGCCAGCAGCTTCGCAGCAGGGAGGACAGATACGCAGTATTTT. It translates to CASSFAAGRTDTQYF.

This chain joins TRBV29-1 and TRBJ1-2, with unresolved D. This CDR3 has 11 residues. Looked up from germline, CDR1 is SQVTM and CDR2 is ANQGSEA. Trimming shortened V by 1 base and J by 8 bases, and 8 bases separated the two germline ends. This CDR3 is CSVEVNRGYTF. CDR3 DNA sequence: TGCAGCGTTGAAGTCAACCGGGGCTACACCTTC.

The count of this clone is one. The V gene is TRBV11-2, the J gene TRBJ2-1, with 16 bases matching TRBD2. The CDR3 sequence is 19 residues long. Germline CDR1 and CDR2: SGHAT and FQNNGV. The V gene end was trimmed by 3 bases and the J gene end by 5 bases; junction bases not matched to a gene: 10. The CDR3 spells CASSLRPPGTSGGDNEQFF. CDR3 nucleotide sequence: TGTGCCAGCAGCTTGCGGCCTCCCGGGACTAGCGGGGGGGACAATGAGCAGTTCTTC.

This chain links TRBV10-3 with TRBJ2-7, with D maybe TRBD2 (5 bases). CDR1 is ENHRY, CDR2 SYGVKD, per germline. CDR3 size: 11 residues. Deletions cut 4 bases from V and 6 bases from J, with 7 bases between. Written as DNA, the CDR3 is TGTGCCATCAGTGTAGGAGGCGAGCAGTACTTC. Its translation: CAISVGGEQYF.

The chain is built from TRBV11-2 and TRBJ1-1; possibly TRBD1 for D (5 bases). Germline assignment: CDR1 SGHAT and CDR2 FQNNGV. The CDR3 has 13 amino acids. V was cut by 5 bases and J by 4 bases, with 11 bases left in between. The CDR3: CASSRDRSTEAFF. In nucleotides, the CDR3 is TGTGCCAGCAGCCGCGACAGATCCACTGAAGCTTTCTTT. Combining the CDR3 with reference TRBV11-2 and TRBJ1-1 gives the whole variable domain EAGVAQSPRYKIIEKRQSVAFWCNPISGHATLYWYQQILGQGPKLLIQFQNNGVVDDSQLPKDRFSAERLKGVDSTLKIQPAKLEDSAVYLCASSRDRSTEAFFGQGTRLTVV.

The count of this clone is one. The V call is TRBV5-1, the J call TRBJ2-7; perhaps TRBD2 as D (5 bases). Trimming took 3 bases from V and 5 from J, leaving 9 bases between them. CDR1 is SGHRS, CDR2 YFSETQ, per germline. The CDR3 is 12 residues long. Written as DNA, the CDR3 is TGCGCCAGCAGCTCCGGGAATCACGAGCAGTACTTC. This sequence encodes CASSSGNHEQYF. Combining the CDR3 with reference TRBV5-1 and TRBJ2-7 gives the whole variable domain KAGVTQTPRYLIKTRGQQVTLSCSPISGHRSVSWYQQTPGQGLQFLFEYFSETQRNKGNFPGRFSGRQFSNSRSEMNVSTLELGDSALYLCASSSGNHEQYFGPGTRLTVT.

The rearrangement uses TRBV10-2 and TRBJ2-7; 14 bases line up with TRBD2. V lost 7 bases, J lost 7 bases, and 12 bases stayed unmatched. The CDR3 sequence is 16 residues long. Germline CDR1 is WSHSY and CDR2 is SAAADI. DNA for the CDR3: TGCGCCAGCACAACAGGACTAGCGGGAGGTCTTGGGGAGCAGTACTTC. It specifies CASTTGLAGGLGEQYF.

The chain carries TRBV10-3 and TRBJ2-3; a possible D gene is TRBD2 (6 bases). The CDR3 contains 13 residues. Germline V gene data show CDR1 as ENHRY and CDR2 as SYGVKD. Between the trimmed V and J ends, which lost 8 bases and 0 bases, there was a span of 9 bases. This CDR3 reads CAIPGESTDTQYF. The CDR3 DNA reads TGTGCCATCCCGGGGGAGAGCACAGATACGCAGTATTTT.

V is TRBV2 and J is TRBJ2-7, with TRBD2 matching 7 bases. Germline CDR1 and CDR2: SNHLY and FYNNEI. The CDR3 totals 13 residues. J gave up 2 bases and V 8 bases, and 6 bases lay outside the gene matches. The CDR3 sequence: CASGTTFTYEQYF. DNA for the CDR3: TGTGCCAGCGGGACTACATTTACCTACGAGCAGTACTTC.

The gene calls are TRBV6-5 and TRBJ1-4, with D unresolved. CDR1 is MNHEY, CDR2 SVGAGI, per germline. Trimming shortened V by 2 bases and J by 0 bases, and 4 bases separated the two germline ends. This CDR3 has 14 amino acids. CDR3 region: CASSYTATNEKLFF. CDR3 coding DNA: TGTGCCAGCAGTTACACGGCAACTAATGAAAAACTGTTTTTT.

V and J are TRBV19 and TRBJ2-7, with D possibly being TRBD2 (6 bases). CDR1 and CDR2 from the germline V gene are LNHDA and SQIVND (reference sequence). The length of the CDR3 is 15 residues. V lost 1 base, J lost 3 bases, and 13 bases lay in between. In nucleotides, the CDR3 is TGTGCCAGTAGTATAGGGCCCAACGGGGGCTACGAGCAGTACTTC. Amino acid sequence: CASSIGPNGGYEQYF.

The gene calls are TRBV6-5 and TRBJ1-2; 10 bases match TRBD1. Per the germline V gene, CDR1 is MNHEY and CDR2 is SVGAGI. This CDR3 is 14 amino acids long. V lost 0 bases, J lost 8 bases, and 3 bases stayed unmatched. The CDR3 protein is CASSYSDRGVGYTF. The CDR3 nucleotides read TGTGCCAGCAGTTACTCGGACAGGGGGGTCGGCTACACCTTC.

This chain connects TRBV27 to TRBJ2-3; the match to TRBD2 covers 12 bases. The trim removed 3 bases at V and 2 bases at J, leaving 6 bases unmatched. Germline values: CDR1 MNHEY, CDR2 SMNVEV (reference sequence). This CDR3 is 17 amino acids long. The CDR3 sequence is CASSLLTSGGSTDTQYF. The CDR3, as DNA: TGTGCCAGCAGTTTGTTAACTAGCGGGGGGTCCACAGATACGCAGTATTTT.

In DNA form, the CDR3 reads TGTGCCAGTAGGCTGAGTGCGCAGGGCGTCTACACCTTC. Translation: CASRLSAQGVYTF. The J gene is TRBJ1-2, the V gene TRBV19; a weak D match, TRBD1 (5 bases). The CDR3 is 13 amino acids. Per the germline V gene, CDR1 is LNHDA and CDR2 is SQIVND (reference sequence). V lost 6 bases to trimming and J lost 10 bases, with 18 bases between them.

The V gene is TRBV27, the J gene TRBJ2-7; 8 positions agree with TRBD1. The V gene end was trimmed by 7 bases and the J gene end by 5 bases; junction bases not matched to a gene: 13. The germline gives CDR1 MNHEY, CDR2 SMNVEV (reference sequence). The CDR3 runs to 15 residues. CDR3 residues: CASNIRTGSVDEQYF. Written as DNA, the CDR3 is TGTGCCAGCAATATTAGGACAGGGTCGGTCGACGAGCAGTACTTC.

The chain recombines TRBV29-1 with TRBJ1-2, with D hard to call. Germline V CDR1 and CDR2: SQVTM, ANQGSEA. V shed 5 bases and J shed 6 bases, with 13 bases lying between them. The CDR3 contains 12 residues. In nucleotides, the CDR3 is TGCAGCGTTCTCGAGGGAAAGGATGGCTACACCTTC. Its protein is CSVLEGKDGYTF. Supplemented by reference TRBV29-1 and TRBJ1-2, the full variable domain reads SAVISQKPSRDICQRGTSLTIQCQVDSQVTMMFWYRQQPGQSLTLIATANQGSEATYESGFVIDKFPISRPNLTFSTLTVSNMSPEDSSIYLCSVLEGKDGYTFGSGTRLTVV.